Listed below are T cell receptor beta chains from one sample, sequenced in a study of cytomegalovirus exposure and HLA in healthy donors. Profiling relied on immunoSEQ multiplex PCR, and the TCRdb table lists in-frame clones only, not all of them. The repertoire holds some 150,000 clones, with over 80% as singletons. The sample comprised PBMCs. All receptors derive from a woman aged 25 to 45 in good health and CMV-seronegative. The CDR3 runs from the conserved cysteine through the conserved F or W. Fields, in order: V gene, D gene, J gene, clone size, CDR3 DNA, CDR3 protein. The D gene is left open where the match is weak. Clone size is given for some rows only: seen once, a few or many times, or a class if the clone is expanded.

>TRBV13|TRBD2|TRBJ2-3|-
TGTGCCAGCAGCTTAGCTAGCGGGGGCCTCACAGATACGCAGTATTTT
CASSLASGGLTDTQYF
>TRBV20-1|-|TRBJ2-7|-
TGCAGTGCGGGGCGGGGAGAGCAGTACTTC
CSAGRGEQYF
>TRBV6-4|TRBD2|TRBJ2-1|few
TGTGCCAGCAGTGACTCAGCGGGGTCCTACAATGAGCAGTTCTTC
CASSDSAGSYNEQFF
>TRBV11-2|TRBD1|TRBJ1-2|-
TGTGCCAGCAGCTTGACAGGGACGGATGGCTACACCTTC
CASSLTGTDGYTF
>TRBV30|-|TRBJ2-5|-
TGTGCCTGGAGTGGGGAACTAGTCCTGAAAGAGACCCAGTACTTC
CAWSGELVLKETQYF
>TRBV28|-|TRBJ1-5|-
TGTGCCAGCAGTTTTAGTCGGGACAATCAGCCCCAGCATTTT
CASSFSRDNQPQHF
>TRBV7-9|TRBD2|TRBJ2-7|-
TGTTCCAGCAGCTTAGGGAGGACTAGCGGGAGATTCTACGAGCAGTACTTC
CSSSLGRTSGRFYEQYF
>TRBV7-6|-|TRBJ2-7|-
TGTGCCAGCAGCTTATTGGCCGGACAGACCTACGAGCAGTACTTC
CASSLLAGQTYEQYF
>TRBV6-5|-|TRBJ2-7|-
TGTGCCAGCAGTTACTCGGGGGCGCAGGTTTACGAGCAGTACTTC
CASSYSGAQVYEQYF
>TRBV6-5|-|TRBJ1-1|-
TGTGCCAGCACCAAGGACAGTCGGTTGGCTTTCTTT
CASTKDSRLAFF
>TRBV18|-|TRBJ1-3|-
TGTGCCAGCTCACCACTAACAGGGTTAACGGGAAACACCATATATTTT
CASSPLTGLTGNTIYF
>TRBV27|-|TRBJ2-1|-
TGTGCCAGCAGTCCCCACAGGGACCACAATGAGCAGTTCTTC
CASSPHRDHNEQFF
>TRBV4-1|-|TRBJ2-2|-
TGCGCCAGCAGCCCTCAACAGGGATGGACCGGGGAGCTGTTTTTT
CASSPQQGWTGELFF
>TRBV2|TRBD1|TRBJ1-2|once
TGTGCCAGCAGTGAAGAGGGACAGGGGGTCTATGGCTACACCTTC
CASSEEGQGVYGYTF
>TRBV7-2|TRBD1|TRBJ2-7|-
TGTGCCAGCACCGCCTCGACGACAGGGTTGACCTACGAGCAGTACTTC
CASTASTTGLTYEQYF
>TRBV5-4|TRBD1|TRBJ1-4|-
TGTGCCAGCAGCTCCCGGGACAGCCAGGAAAAACTGTTTTTT
CASSSRDSQEKLFF
>TRBV7-6|TRBD1|TRBJ2-1|-
TGTGCCAGCAGCTCAGGGGGCGGGGCTGAGCAGTTCTTC
CASSSGGGAEQFF
>TRBV27|TRBD2|TRBJ2-3|-
TGTGCCAGCAGTGGGACTAGCCTTCATACGCAGTATTTT
CASSGTSLHTQYF
>TRBV25-1|-|TRBJ1-1|once
TGTGCCAGCAGTTTTAGTTCGAACACTGAAGCTTTCTTT
CASSFSSNTEAFF
>TRBV5-1|-|TRBJ2-1|-
TGCGCCAGCAGCGCATGGTCGGGTTTTGAATACAATGAGCAGTTCTTC
CASSAWSGFEYNEQFF
>TRBV18|TRBD1|TRBJ1-1|-
TGTGCCAGCTCACCGGGACAGGGAATTTTGGTCACTGAAGCTTTCTTT
CASSPGQGILVTEAFF
>TRBV9|-|TRBJ1-1|-
TGTGCCAGCTCGGACAGACTGAACACTGAAGCTTTCTTT
CASSDRLNTEAFF
>TRBV9|TRBD1|TRBJ2-5|-
TGTGCCAGCAGCGGAGGGGGCAAGACCCAGTACTTC
CASSGGGKTQYF
>TRBV27|-|TRBJ1-1|-
TGTGCCAGCAGTTTCCAGGGCCAGAACACTGAAGCTTTCTTT
CASSFQGQNTEAFF
>TRBV5-4|TRBD1|TRBJ1-1|-
TGTGCCAGCAGCTTGACTCAGGGGGTGGGCACTGAAGCTTTCTTT
CASSLTQGVGTEAFF
>TRBV7-2|-|TRBJ1-1|-
TGTGCCAGCGGAGGACAGCAGTACACTGAAGCTTTCTTT
CASGGQQYTEAFF
>TRBV5-1|TRBD1|TRBJ1-2|once
TGCGCCAGCAGCTTGTCTCGGACAGGGGGCGCCGACTATGGCTACACCTTC
CASSLSRTGGADYGYTF
>TRBV6-1|-|TRBJ1-1|-
TGTGCCAGCGGGATTCGGGGGGCACCTGAAGCTTTCTTT
CASGIRGAPEAFF
>TRBV5-1|TRBD2|TRBJ2-1|-
TGCGCCAGCAGCGTTGACCCGATCGGGGGGTATGAGCAGTTCTTC
CASSVDPIGGYEQFF
>TRBV2|-|TRBJ2-2|-
TGTGCCAGCACGTGGCAGGGAAACACCGGGGAGCTGTTTTTT
CASTWQGNTGELFF
>TRBV11-2|-|TRBJ2-7|-
TGTGCCAGCAGCTACGCAGGGACACCATCCTACGAGCAGTACTTC
CASSYAGTPSYEQYF
>TRBV7-9|-|TRBJ1-1|-
TGTGCCAGCAGCTCGGACAGAACAAACACTGAAGCTTTCTTT
CASSSDRTNTEAFF
>TRBV7-3|TRBD2|TRBJ2-1|-
TGTGCCAGCAGCTTATGGGCTAGCGGCTCCTACAATGAGCAGTTCTTC
CASSLWASGSYNEQFF
>TRBV15|-|TRBJ2-7|once
TGTGCCACCAGCAGAGATGGGCAGGGTTATTACGAGCAGTACTTC
CATSRDGQGYYEQYF
>TRBV11-2|-|TRBJ2-5|-
TGTGCCAGCAGCTTAACAACCACCCAAGAGACCCAGTACTTC
CASSLTTTQETQYF
>TRBV28|TRBD1|TRBJ2-7|-
TGTGCCAGCAGTTTACGACAGGGGGTTGAACACGAGCAGTACTTC
CASSLRQGVEHEQYF
>TRBV2|TRBD1|TRBJ1-4|few
TGTGCCAGCCTTGAGGGGACAGGGGACGAAAAACTGTTTTTT
CASLEGTGDEKLFF
>TRBV7-8|TRBD1|TRBJ2-7|few
TGTGCCAGCAGTAGACGGGACAGGGGCCACGAGCAGTACTTC
CASSRRDRGHEQYF
>TRBV4-3|-|TRBJ1-1|medium-sized
TGCGCCAGCAGCCAGGTCCGTGGGGCCCTGAACACTGAAGCTTTCTTT
CASSQVRGALNTEAFF